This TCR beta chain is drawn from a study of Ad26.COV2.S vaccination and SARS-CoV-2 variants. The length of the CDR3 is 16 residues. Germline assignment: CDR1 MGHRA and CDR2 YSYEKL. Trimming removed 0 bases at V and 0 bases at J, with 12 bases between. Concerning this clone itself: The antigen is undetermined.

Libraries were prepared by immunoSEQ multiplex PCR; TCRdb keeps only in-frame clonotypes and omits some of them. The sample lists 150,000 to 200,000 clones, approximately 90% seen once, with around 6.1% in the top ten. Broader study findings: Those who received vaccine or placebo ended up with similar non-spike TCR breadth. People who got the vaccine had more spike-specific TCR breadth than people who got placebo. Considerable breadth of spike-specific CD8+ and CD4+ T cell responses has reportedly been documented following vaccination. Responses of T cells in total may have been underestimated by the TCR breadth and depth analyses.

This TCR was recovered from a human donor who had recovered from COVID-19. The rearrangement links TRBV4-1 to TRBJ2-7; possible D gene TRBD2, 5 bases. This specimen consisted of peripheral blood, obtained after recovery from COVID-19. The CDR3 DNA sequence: TGCGCCAGCAGCCAAGATCTGGGAGAGGGCTCCTACGAGCAGTACTTC. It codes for CASSQDLGEGSYEQYF.